This is a list of T cell receptor beta chains from one sample in a study of blood T cell repertoires in COVID-19. Profiled with immunoSEQ multiplex PCR; TCRdb holds only in-frame clones, not every one. The table includes 250,000 to 350,000 clones, approximately 86% detected once. Sequencing was performed on peripheral blood. The source is a young man with active or convalescent COVID-19. Each CDR3 is given with its conserved first and last residue. D genes are given only for firm matches. The size of a clone is reported for some rows only, either as once, few or many, or as a class for expanded clones.

TRBV19	NA	NA	TRBJ2-6	15	CASRTTGAGANVLTF	TGTGCCAGTAGAACCACAGGAGCCGGGGCCAACGTCCTGACTTTC
TRBV27	NA	TRBD2	TRBJ2-3	17	CASSWGLAGSPGDTQYF	TGTGCCAGCAGTTGGGGACTAGCGGGGTCCCCCGGAGATACGCAGTATTTT
TRBV19	NA	TRBD1	TRBJ2-2	17	CASSIRQGPSNTGELFF	TGTGCCAGTAGTATTAGACAGGGTCCTTCGAACACCGGGGAGCTGTTTTTT
TRBV6-6	NA	NA	TRBJ2-5	11	CASSSGETQYF	TGTGCCAGCAGTTCGGGGGAGACCCAGTACTTC
TRBV11-3	NA	NA	TRBJ1-1	13	CASSLEGDTEAFF	TGTGCCAGCAGCCTGGAGGGTGATACTGAAGCTTTCTTT
TRBV13	once	NA	TRBJ2-1	16	CASGEAGRGASNEQFF	TGTGCCAGCGGGGAGGCAGGACGGGGGGCTAGCAATGAGCAGTTCTTC
TRBV2	NA	TRBD2	TRBJ2-1	15	CASGGLAGGPSEQFF	TGTGCCAGCGGGGGACTAGCGGGAGGGCCTAGTGAGCAGTTCTTC
TRBV6-1	NA	TRBD1	TRBJ2-5	16	CASSEVIGTGIETQYF	TGTGCCAGCAGTGAGGTTATAGGGACAGGGATAGAGACCCAGTACTTC
TRBV27	NA	TRBD1	TRBJ1-4	17	CASSNNPGWDRGEKLFF	TGTGCCAGCAGTAACAATCCGGGTTGGGACAGGGGGGAAAAACTGTTTTTT
TRBV29-1	NA	NA	TRBJ1-1	12	CSVRPRGTEAFF	TGCAGCGTTCGCCCAAGGGGGACTGAAGCTTTCTTT
TRBV12-3/TRBV12-4	NA	NA	TRBJ2-3	11	CASSITDTQYF	TGTGCCAGCAGTATAACAGATACGCAGTATTTT
TRBV5-1	NA	NA	TRBJ2-3	16	CASSLSGGGGTDTQYF	TGCGCCAGCAGCTTGTCCGGCGGGGGCGGCACAGATACGCAGTATTTT
TRBV21-1	NA	NA	TRBJ1-4	14	CASTPTATNEKLFF	TGTGCCAGCACCCCGACTGCAACTAATGAAAAACTGTTTTTT
TRBV13	NA	NA	TRBJ2-3	14	CASRPVYGTDTQYF	TGTGCCAGCAGACCGGTTTACGGCACAGATACGCAGTATTTT
TRBV4-1	NA	TRBD1	TRBJ2-7	14	CASSQADRTYEQYF	TGCGCCAGCAGCCAAGCGGACAGGACCTACGAGCAGTACTTC
TRBV7-2	NA	TRBD1	TRBJ2-3	14	CASTQTGGTDTQYF	TGTGCCAGCACTCAGACAGGGGGCACAGATACGCAGTATTTT
TRBV7-6	NA	TRBD2	TRBJ2-3	15	CASSLEGLAWDTQYF	TGTGCCAGCAGCTTAGAGGGACTAGCTTGGGATACGCAGTATTTT
TRBV9	NA	TRBD2	TRBJ2-2	16	CASSTTAGGSTGELFF	TGTGCCAGCAGTACCACAGCGGGGGGGAGCACCGGGGAGCTGTTTTTT
TRBV9	NA	TRBD1	TRBJ1-3	16	CASSPGQGRPGNTIYF	TGTGCCAGCAGCCCCGGACAGGGGAGGCCTGGAAACACCATATATTTT
TRBV11-2	NA	NA	TRBJ2-7	16	CASSLEGIRGAGEQYF	TGTGCCAGCAGCTTAGAAGGGATCCGGGGGGCCGGGGAGCAGTACTTC
TRBV4-1	NA	TRBD2	TRBJ2-1	15	CASSPGGSSYNEQFF	TGCGCCAGCAGCCCGGGGGGGAGCTCCTACAATGAGCAGTTCTTC
TRBV7-2	few	NA	TRBJ1-2	12	CATRRSAYGYTF	TGTGCCACCCGTAGATCCGCCTATGGCTACACCTTC
TRBV3-1/TRBV3-2	once	TRBD2	TRBJ2-2	16	CASSPRAGGRNGELFF	TGTGCCAGCAGCCCCCGGGCGGGAGGGCGGAACGGGGAGCTGTTTTTT
TRBV5-1	NA	NA	TRBJ2-5	16	CASSLIAGAYQETQYF	TGCGCCAGCAGCTTGATTGCGGGGGCGTACCAAGAGACCCAGTACTTC
TRBV11-3	NA	NA	TRBJ2-1	13	CASSSRDFNEQFF	TGTGCCAGCAGCTCCCGGGACTTCAATGAGCAGTTCTTC
TRBV9	few	TRBD2	TRBJ2-7	14	CASSVSGRFYEQYF	TGTGCCAGCAGCGTTAGCGGGAGGTTCTACGAGCAGTACTTC
TRBV11-2	NA	NA	TRBJ1-5	13	CASSLDDSQPQHF	TGTGCCAGCAGCTTAGATGATAGTCAGCCCCAGCATTTT
TRBV7-9	NA	NA	TRBJ2-1	15	CASSFSEIGSNEQFF	TGTGCCAGCAGCTTCAGCGAAATTGGAAGCAATGAGCAGTTCTTC
TRBV19	NA	TRBD1	TRBJ1-5	15	CASSTGARTNQPQHF	TGTGCCAGTTCAACAGGGGCTAGGACGAATCAGCCCCAGCATTTT
TRBV15	once	NA	TRBJ1-1	13	CATSRDLGGEAFF	TGTGCCACCAGCAGAGATCTCGGGGGGGAAGCTTTCTTT
TRBV5-1	NA	TRBD1	TRBJ1-5	15	CASSLAGGLNQPQHF	TGCGCCAGCAGCTTAGCAGGGGGACTCAATCAGCCCCAGCATTTT
TRBV5-5	NA	TRBD2	TRBJ2-2	16	CASESGSGRGTGELFF	TGTGCCAGCGAGAGTGGTAGCGGGAGGGGCACCGGGGAGCTGTTTTTT
TRBV29-1	NA	NA	TRBJ2-2	12	CSVGEGAGELFF	TGCAGCGTTGGAGAAGGGGCCGGGGAGCTGTTTTTT
TRBV19	NA	NA	TRBJ1-5	15	CASSGRLMWSQPQHF	TGTGCCAGTAGTGGGAGACTGATGTGGAGTCAGCCCCAGCATTTT
TRBV5-1	NA	TRBD1	TRBJ2-7	15	CASSFATGGGYEQYF	TGCGCCAGCAGCTTCGCAACAGGGGGCGGGTACGAGCAGTACTTC
TRBV21-1	NA	NA	TRBJ2-7	17	CASSAPGLAGGGYEQYF	TGTGCCAGCAGCGCCCCGGGACTAGCGGGGGGAGGCTACGAGCAGTACTTC
TRBV3-1/TRBV3-2	NA	NA	TRBJ2-1	14	CASRPGEGENEQFF	TGTGCCAGCAGGCCAGGGGAGGGCGAGAATGAGCAGTTCTTC
TRBV5-1	NA	NA	TRBJ2-7	16	CASSFTANRAVYEQYF	TGCGCCAGCAGCTTTACGGCTAACAGGGCGGTTTACGAGCAGTACTTC
TRBV5-6	NA	TRBD1	TRBJ2-7	14	CASSFGDRGYEQYF	TGTGCCAGCAGCTTTGGGGACAGGGGGTACGAGCAGTACTTC
TRBV6-5	once	NA	TRBJ1-2	12	CASSLIDWGYTF	TGTGCCAGCAGTTTGATCGACTGGGGCTACACCTTC
TRBV20-1	NA	TRBD1	TRBJ1-6	15	CSASEDRRNNSPLHF	TGCAGTGCGAGTGAGGACAGGAGAAATAATTCACCCCTCCACTTT
TRBV9	once	TRBD2	TRBJ2-1	17	CASSVGRGREGHDEQFF	TGTGCCAGCAGCGTAGGACGTGGCCGGGAGGGCCACGATGAGCAGTTCTTC
TRBV7-6	NA	NA	TRBJ1-5	16	CASSLGYRESNQPQHF	TGTGCCAGCAGCTTAGGTTACAGGGAGAGCAATCAGCCCCAGCATTTT
TRBV18	NA	TRBD2	TRBJ2-3	16	CASSPTSGGSTDTQYF	TGTGCCAGCTCACCGACTAGCGGGGGAAGCACAGATACGCAGTATTTT
TRBV29-1	few	NA	TRBJ1-3	13	CSANLGAGNTIYF	TGCAGCGCGAACCTCGGAGCTGGAAACACCATATATTTT
TRBV7-8	NA	TRBD1	TRBJ1-2	16	CASSLVRDSLGYGYTF	TGTGCCAGCAGCTTAGTAAGGGACAGTTTAGGCTATGGCTACACCTTC
TRBV7-6	NA	NA	TRBJ2-7	14	CASSLAEGGTQQYF	TGTGCCAGCAGCTTAGCCGAGGGGGGGACTCAGCAGTACTTC
TRBV2	NA	NA	TRBJ1-4	16	CASSEALRREAEKLFF	TGTGCCAGCAGTGAAGCGCTTCGGAGAGAGGCTGAAAAACTGTTTTTT
TRBV27	NA	NA	TRBJ2-3	13	CASIRQGTDTQYF	TGTGCCAGCATTCGACAGGGCACAGATACGCAGTATTTT
TRBV18	NA	NA	TRBJ1-1	16	CASSLGSMGAGTEAFF	TGTGCCAGCTCACTAGGGTCCATGGGCGCGGGCACTGAAGCTTTCTTT
TRBV19	NA	TRBD2	TRBJ2-4	16	CASSSGLAGGFDIQYF	TGTGCCAGTAGTTCGGGGCTAGCGGGGGGATTTGACATTCAGTACTTC